This T cell receptor beta chain was sequenced during a study of T cell clonotyping in hematopoietic cell transplantation. Overall study findings and caveats: After transplant, recipient diversity fell while pathologically expanded clonotypes grew through day 180. Few recipient clonotypes overlapped donors; over 95% were de novo at given depth.

Blood collection times were about day -28 and days 30, 100, 180 posttransplant. Sequencing was performed with immunoSEQ multiplex PCR; in TCRdb, only in-frame clones are kept and a portion is missing. The sample lists several thousand clones, approximately 20% seen once, with 15% to 20% in the top ten. Regarding this clone: Its matching antigen is unknown.

V shed 4 bases, J shed 2 bases, and the junction held 6 bases outside the gene matches. CDR1 is SGDLS and CDR2 is YYNGEE in the germline V gene. CDR3 length equals 15 residues. The gene calls are TRBV9 and TRBJ2-7; TRBD1 aligns across 10 bases. The material sequenced was peripheral blood mononuclear cells, taken 30 days after allogeneic stem cell transplant. The receptor was derived from a male patient in his fifties or sixties who had an allogeneic stem cell transplant from a related donor, so the T cells may come from the graft donor. Some clones in this sample may be carry-over from other donors' samples. The DNA for the CDR3 is TGTGCCAGCAGCTTAGGACAGGGGGGGACCTACGAGCAGTACTTC. This codes for CASSLGQGGTYEQYF.